This is a list of T cell receptor beta chains from one sample in a study of blood T cell repertoires in COVID-19. The assay was immunoSEQ multiplex PCR, and TCRdb's table has in-frame clones only and misses some. Of about 73,000 clones listed, 70% to 85% are singletons. The sequenced sample consisted of peripheral blood. Receptor source: a woman aged 55-69 years with acute or convalescent COVID-19. Both conserved end residues are part of each CDR3. D genes are given only for firm matches. Size values are once, few and many counts, or a class for expanded clones, and some rows have none.

j_gene: TRBJ2-1; abundance: -; v_gene: TRBV10-3; d_gene: TRBD2; CDR3nt: TGTGCCATCAGCGACACCGGGACTAGCGGTTACAATGAGCAGTTCTTC; CDR3aa: CAISDTGTSGYNEQFF
j_gene: TRBJ1-1; abundance: -; v_gene: TRBV6-5; d_gene: TRBD1; CDR3nt: TGTGCCAGCAGTCACGATTGGACAGGGGGCTACGAAGCTTTCTTT; CDR3aa: CASSHDWTGGYEAFF
j_gene: TRBJ2-2; abundance: -; v_gene: TRBV15; d_gene: TRBD1; CDR3nt: TGTGCCACCAGCGCCGGGACAGGACAGACCGGGGAGCTGTTTTTT; CDR3aa: CATSAGTGQTGELFF
j_gene: TRBJ1-5; abundance: once; v_gene: TRBV2; d_gene: -; CDR3nt: TGTGCCAGCAGGGAAGACAGATACAATCAGCCCCAGCATTTT; CDR3aa: CASREDRYNQPQHF
j_gene: TRBJ2-7; abundance: -; v_gene: TRBV7-2; d_gene: -; CDR3nt: TGTGCCAGCAGCGTATTGGCCGAGCAGTACTTC; CDR3aa: CASSVLAEQYF
j_gene: TRBJ2-1; abundance: -; v_gene: TRBV30; d_gene: -; CDR3nt: TGTGCCTGGAGTGAACAGGGCCTACGGCTGCTCAGAGCATACAATGAGCAGTTCTTC; CDR3aa: CAWSEQGLRLLRAYNEQFF
j_gene: TRBJ2-7; abundance: few; v_gene: TRBV11-2; d_gene: TRBD2; CDR3nt: TGTGCCAGCAGACTTCTCGGGAGGGTTTGGGGGAGGCACAACGAGCAGTACTTC; CDR3aa: CASRLLGRVWGRHNEQYF
j_gene: TRBJ2-7; abundance: -; v_gene: TRBV19; d_gene: -; CDR3nt: TGTGCCAGTAGTCCGGAAGGGAGACGCGAGCAGTACTTC; CDR3aa: CASSPEGRREQYF
j_gene: TRBJ2-4; abundance: -; v_gene: TRBV10-2; d_gene: -; CDR3nt: TGCGCCAGCAGTGCAGGGGATCTAGCCAAAAACATTCAGTACTTC; CDR3aa: CASSAGDLAKNIQYF
j_gene: TRBJ1-5; abundance: -; v_gene: TRBV30; d_gene: TRBD1; CDR3nt: TGTGCCTGGAGTCGGACAGGGGGTTGGGGCAATCAGCCCCAGCATTTT; CDR3aa: CAWSRTGGWGNQPQHF
j_gene: TRBJ1-5; abundance: -; v_gene: TRBV3-1/TRBV3-2; d_gene: -; CDR3nt: TGTGCCAGCAGCCAAGATGAGTCAGGCGGGGGTCAGCCCCAGCATTTT; CDR3aa: CASSQDESGGGQPQHF
j_gene: TRBJ1-2; abundance: -; v_gene: TRBV6-5; d_gene: -; CDR3nt: TGTGCCAGCCGAGGGCAGACTACTAACTATGGCTACACCTTC; CDR3aa: CASRGQTTNYGYTF
j_gene: TRBJ2-1; abundance: -; v_gene: TRBV6-5; d_gene: TRBD1; CDR3nt: TGTGCCAGCAGTTACTTAGGACAGGGAGTTGAGCAGTTCTTC; CDR3aa: CASSYLGQGVEQFF
j_gene: TRBJ1-1; abundance: -; v_gene: TRBV7-9; d_gene: -; CDR3nt: TGTGCCAGCAGCGCCCGACAGGAGCGGAACACTGAAGCTTTCTTT; CDR3aa: CASSARQERNTEAFF
j_gene: TRBJ2-5; abundance: -; v_gene: TRBV11-2; d_gene: TRBD2; CDR3nt: TGTGCCAGCAGCTTAGATTCACTAGCGGGGGGTGGGACCCAGTACTTC; CDR3aa: CASSLDSLAGGGTQYF
j_gene: TRBJ2-1; abundance: -; v_gene: TRBV9; d_gene: -; CDR3nt: TGTGCCAGCAGCGTTCAAACAACCTACAATGAGCAGTTCTTC; CDR3aa: CASSVQTTYNEQFF
j_gene: TRBJ2-3; abundance: once; v_gene: TRBV6-1; d_gene: TRBD1; CDR3nt: TGTGCCAGCAGTGACGTGGGACAGGGCACAGATACGCAGTATTTT; CDR3aa: CASSDVGQGTDTQYF
j_gene: TRBJ1-1; abundance: -; v_gene: TRBV9; d_gene: -; CDR3nt: TGTGCCAGCAGCGGCGGGAATTGGAACACTGAAGCTTTCTTT; CDR3aa: CASSGGNWNTEAFF
j_gene: TRBJ2-7; abundance: -; v_gene: TRBV2; d_gene: -; CDR3nt: TGTGCCAGCAGTGAACTCAGGGTGAGGTCTCGGGAGCAGTACTTC; CDR3aa: CASSELRVRSREQYF
j_gene: TRBJ2-1; abundance: -; v_gene: TRBV21-1; d_gene: -; CDR3nt: TGTGCCAGCAGTCAAGGTTTTAGCCATGAGCAGTTCTTC; CDR3aa: CASSQGFSHEQFF
j_gene: TRBJ2-3; abundance: -; v_gene: TRBV19; d_gene: -; CDR3nt: TGTGCCAGTAGTGACACAAGCACAGATACGCAGTATTTT; CDR3aa: CASSDTSTDTQYF
j_gene: TRBJ2-5; abundance: -; v_gene: TRBV28; d_gene: -; CDR3nt: TGTGCCAGCAGTTTGGGGCAGCCCCAGGCCCAGTACTTC; CDR3aa: CASSLGQPQAQYF
j_gene: TRBJ2-7; abundance: -; v_gene: TRBV6-6; d_gene: -; CDR3nt: TGTGCCAGCAAAATCTCGGCGGTGAGCTCCTACGAGCAGTACTTC; CDR3aa: CASKISAVSSYEQYF
j_gene: TRBJ2-5; abundance: -; v_gene: TRBV3-1/TRBV3-2; d_gene: -; CDR3nt: TGTGCCAGCAGCCTGTGGGGAGAAGAGACCCAGTACTTC; CDR3aa: CASSLWGEETQYF
j_gene: TRBJ2-1; abundance: once; v_gene: TRBV11-2; d_gene: TRBD2; CDR3nt: TGTGCCAGCAGCCACCCGGGGACTAGATACAATGAGCAGTTCTTC; CDR3aa: CASSHPGTRYNEQFF
j_gene: TRBJ1-3; abundance: -; v_gene: TRBV10-2; d_gene: -; CDR3nt: TGCGCCAGCAGTCGGGGGGTGGACGGAAACACCATATATTTT; CDR3aa: CASSRGVDGNTIYF
j_gene: TRBJ1-5; abundance: -; v_gene: TRBV24-1; d_gene: -; CDR3nt: TGTGCCACCAGCCGGAGCAATCAGCCCCAGCATTTT; CDR3aa: CATSRSNQPQHF
j_gene: TRBJ1-3; abundance: -; v_gene: TRBV5-1; d_gene: -; CDR3nt: TGCGCCAGCAGCGGCGGGGCTTCTGGAAACACCATATATTTT; CDR3aa: CASSGGASGNTIYF
j_gene: TRBJ2-7; abundance: few; v_gene: TRBV18; d_gene: -; CDR3nt: TGTGCCAGCTCACAGGGGCTCTCCTACGAGCAGTACTTC; CDR3aa: CASSQGLSYEQYF
j_gene: TRBJ1-2; abundance: -; v_gene: TRBV7-3; d_gene: -; CDR3nt: TGTGCCAGCAGCTTACAGGTCTATGGCTACACCTTC; CDR3aa: CASSLQVYGYTF
j_gene: TRBJ1-3; abundance: -; v_gene: TRBV6-6; d_gene: -; CDR3nt: TGTGCCAGCAGACCACTCTCTGGAAACACCATATATTTT; CDR3aa: CASRPLSGNTIYF
j_gene: TRBJ1-2; abundance: -; v_gene: TRBV7-8; d_gene: -; CDR3nt: TGTGCCAGCAGCTTAGCAGGGGTGGTGGGTGGCTACACCTTC; CDR3aa: CASSLAGVVGGYTF